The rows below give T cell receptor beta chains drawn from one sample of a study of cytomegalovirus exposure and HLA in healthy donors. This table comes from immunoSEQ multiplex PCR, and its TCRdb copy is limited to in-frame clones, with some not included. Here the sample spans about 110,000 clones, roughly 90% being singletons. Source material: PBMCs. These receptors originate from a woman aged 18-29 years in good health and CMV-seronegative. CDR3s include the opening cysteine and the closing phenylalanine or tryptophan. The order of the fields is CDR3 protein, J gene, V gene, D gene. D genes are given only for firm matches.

CASSRSQGATEAFF | TRBJ1-1 | TRBV5-1 | TRBD1
CASSPLGLDEQFF | TRBJ2-1 | TRBV5-1 | TRBD2
CASSSSRQGLNTEAFF | TRBJ1-1 | TRBV28 | TRBD1
CASSLGGGTEAFF | TRBJ1-1 | TRBV27 | .
CASSLEGLSHNSGANVLTF | TRBJ2-6 | TRBV5-1 | .
CASSDRVLGIQYF | TRBJ2-4 | TRBV5-1 | .
CASSLRKESGELFF | TRBJ2-2 | TRBV5-4 | .
CASSPGLPHEQYF | TRBJ2-7 | TRBV5-5 | .
CAWTRTGQDTDTQYF | TRBJ2-3 | TRBV30 | TRBD1
CASSLGTGWADTQYF | TRBJ2-3 | TRBV7-7 | TRBD1
CASRSLSTPEEQYF | TRBJ2-7 | TRBV27 | .
CATSPGLAATYNEQFF | TRBJ2-1 | TRBV15 | TRBD2
CASSPGLAGSYEQYF | TRBJ2-7 | TRBV7-6 | TRBD2
CASSFGSLGLYGYTF | TRBJ1-2 | TRBV5-1 | .
CASNDGQNTGELFF | TRBJ2-2 | TRBV28 | .
CASSLGGQQETQYF | TRBJ2-5 | TRBV5-1 | TRBD1
CASSTTGLNSPLHF | TRBJ1-6 | TRBV27 | .
CATHPGGGRTDTQYF | TRBJ2-3 | TRBV11-2 | TRBD2
CASSLEARQGANEQFF | TRBJ2-1 | TRBV5-1 | .
CASSLNTGGGNTIYF | TRBJ1-3 | TRBV27 | TRBD1
CASSFTRVAGGYTF | TRBJ1-2 | TRBV5-1 | .
CASSSIGTGDNGELFF | TRBJ2-2 | TRBV7-6 | TRBD1
CAWRQENYGYTF | TRBJ1-2 | TRBV30 | .
CASSAGQLRVYEQYF | TRBJ2-7 | TRBV2 | TRBD1
CASVGWDRLTSSPSYEQYF | TRBJ2-7 | TRBV5-5 | .
CASRQSTGDEQYF | TRBJ2-7 | TRBV10-1 | .
CASSEGLAGTVYQETQYF | TRBJ2-5 | TRBV2 | TRBD2
CASSELAGGPHTQYF | TRBJ2-3 | TRBV6-1 | TRBD2
CASSTGTGAGKQYF | TRBJ2-7 | TRBV6-1 | TRBD1
CASSLAPTGTIGEQYF | TRBJ2-7 | TRBV5-1 | TRBD1
CASSLYSGTGTEAFF | TRBJ1-1 | TRBV28 | TRBD1
CASSSRWTGRSYEQYF | TRBJ2-7 | TRBV6-5 | TRBD1
CASSLTGTSYEQYF | TRBJ2-7 | TRBV7-3 | .
CASNQGPEETQYF | TRBJ2-5 | TRBV6-5 | .
CASSDFSDRGYNEQFF | TRBJ2-1 | TRBV2 | TRBD1
CASSYTLGQGNEKLFF | TRBJ1-4 | TRBV4-2 | TRBD1
CASSPNFYNEQFF | TRBJ2-1 | TRBV5-6 | .
CAYYRGGTEAFF | TRBJ1-1 | TRBV30 | TRBD1
CSVGDSPTEAFF | TRBJ1-1 | TRBV29-1 | .
CASSLEWGQNNSPLHF | TRBJ1-6 | TRBV5-6 | TRBD1
CASSLSRQGMGAFF | TRBJ1-1 | TRBV5-1 | .
CASTRGTSGAYEQFF | TRBJ2-1 | TRBV19 | TRBD2
CASSPLTDRHEKLFF | TRBJ1-4 | TRBV28 | .
CASSLGYGTLLRSEAFF | TRBJ1-1 | TRBV7-9 | .
CASSHVKWDRVFSYGYTF | TRBJ1-2 | TRBV7-2 | TRBD1
CASSRTVGNTIYF | TRBJ1-3 | TRBV6-5 | .
CASSWSGGETQYF | TRBJ2-5 | TRBV7-2 | .
CASSLGSGTEQYF | TRBJ2-7 | TRBV11-3 | .
CAGQLPGTGNTIYF | TRBJ1-3 | TRBV7-9 | .
CASSLLGGRGNDEQFF | TRBJ2-1 | TRBV7-3 | TRBD2
CASTLRGSSGANVLTF | TRBJ2-6 | TRBV5-1 | .